Listed below are T cell receptor beta chains from one sample, sequenced in a study of blood T cell repertoires in COVID-19. The method was immunoSEQ multiplex PCR; TCRdb's version includes in-frame clones alone and lacks a portion of them. The data hold tens of thousands of clones, with about 84% observed a single time. What was sequenced was peripheral blood. The source of these receptors is an elderly woman with acute or convalescent COVID-19. CDR3s include the opening cysteine and the closing phenylalanine or tryptophan. D genes are given only for firm matches. Expanded clones are given a class, and other clones once, few, many or no size at all.

15	TRBV2	NA	NA	TRBJ2-3	TGTGCCAGCAGTGAGAGGCGGGGCAGCACAGATACGCAGTATTTT	CASSERRGSTDTQYF
14	TRBV5-1	NA	NA	TRBJ2-7	TGCGCCAGCAGCGTGTACGACAGTTCCTACGAGCAGTACTTC	CASSVYDSSYEQYF
13	TRBV3-1/TRBV3-2	NA	NA	TRBJ2-7	TGTGCCAGCAGCCCCTCCTCGGGCTACGAGCAGTACTTC	CASSPSSGYEQYF
15	TRBV19	NA	TRBD1	TRBJ2-3	TGTGCCAGTAGCCCTCGGACAGGGAGCACAGATACGCAGTATTTT	CASSPRTGSTDTQYF
14	TRBV27	NA	NA	TRBJ2-3	TGTGCCAGCGCCCGGGAGCCCCACACAGATACGCAGTATTTT	CASAREPHTDTQYF
15	TRBV14	NA	NA	TRBJ1-6	TGTGCCAGCAGCCGACTGACCTTGTATAATTCACCCCTCCACTTT	CASSRLTLYNSPLHF
16	TRBV5-1	NA	TRBD2	TRBJ2-1	TGCGCCAGCAGTCTTACCGGGACTAGCGGGGCGGATGAGCAGTTCTTC	CASSLTGTSGADEQFF
14	TRBV5-6	NA	NA	TRBJ2-3	TGTGCCAGCAGCTTGGACACGAGCACAGATACGCAGTATTTT	CASSLDTSTDTQYF
13	TRBV5-1	NA	TRBD1	TRBJ1-1	TGCGCCAGCAGCTTAGGACAGGTCACTGAAGCTTTCTTT	CASSLGQVTEAFF
14	TRBV6-6	few	NA	TRBJ2-7	TGTGCCAGCAGGGAGGGGTCCGTTTCCTACGAGCAGTACTTC	CASREGSVSYEQYF
12	TRBV2	NA	TRBD1	TRBJ1-2	TGTGCCAGTCGGGACAGTATATATGGCTACACCTTC	CASRDSIYGYTF
14	TRBV6-5	NA	TRBD1	TRBJ1-4	TGTGCCAGCAGTATCGGACAGGCTAATGAAAAACTGTTTTTT	CASSIGQANEKLFF
16	TRBV4-3	NA	TRBD2	TRBJ2-1	TGCGCCAGCAGCAACGGTGAGAAGCGGGAGTTAAATGAGCAGTTCTTC	CASSNGEKRELNEQFF
17	TRBV7-9	NA	NA	TRBJ2-7	TGTGCCAGCAGCTTAGACTGGTTGGACAGCGCTACCTACGAGCAGTACTTC	CASSLDWLDSATYEQYF
13	TRBV10-2	NA	NA	TRBJ2-3	TGCGCCAGCAGTCGACAGGAAGCAGATACGCAGTATTTT	CASSRQEADTQYF
16	TRBV6-4	NA	TRBD1	TRBJ2-3	TGTGCCAGCAGTGACCGACAGGGCTCAAGCACAGATACGCAGTATTTT	CASSDRQGSSTDTQYF
15	TRBV5-1	NA	TRBD1	TRBJ1-6	TGCGCCAGCAGCTTCCTCACAGGGGAGAATTCACCCCTCCACTTT	CASSFLTGENSPLHF
15	TRBV5-1	NA	TRBD2	TRBJ2-1	TGCGCCAGCACGCTGGAGGGACTAGTCTACAATGAGCAGTTCTTC	CASTLEGLVYNEQFF
13	TRBV9	NA	NA	TRBJ2-3	TGTGCCAGCAGCTTGGGGGCGCGGGATACGCAGTATTTT	CASSLGARDTQYF
13	TRBV18	NA	TRBD2	TRBJ2-7	TGTGCCAGCTCACCACCGGGGGGGTACGAGCAGTACTTC	CASSPPGGYEQYF
15	TRBV5-5	NA	TRBD1	TRBJ2-7	TGTGCCAGCAGCTGGACAGGGGGCGGCTCCTACGAGCAGTACTTC	CASSWTGGGSYEQYF
13	TRBV9	NA	NA	TRBJ1-2	TGTGCCAGCAGCGTAGCTGATGGCTTCCGCTACACCTTC	CASSVADGFRYTF
13	TRBV6-5	NA	NA	TRBJ1-5	TGTGCCAGCTCAAGTGGAGGATCTCAGCCCCAGCATTTT	CASSSGGSQPQHF
15	TRBV19	few	TRBD2	TRBJ2-1	TGTGCCAGTAGTATAGCCAGTAGCGGGGGCGGGGAGCAGTTCTTC	CASSIASSGGGEQFF
14	TRBV6-5	NA	TRBD1	TRBJ2-1	TGTGCCAGCACCCAAGGGACAGTTTACAATGAGCAGTTCTTC	CASTQGTVYNEQFF
13	TRBV5-1	NA	NA	TRBJ1-2	TGCGCCAGCAGCTTCCTCCCGGACTATGGCTACACCTTC	CASSFLPDYGYTF
15	TRBV6-1	NA	NA	TRBJ1-1	TGTGCCAGCAGTGACCCCTGGGGGGGGTCCCTGGAAGCTTTCTTT	CASSDPWGGSLEAFF
15	TRBV2	once	TRBD1	TRBJ1-4	TGTGCCAGCAGGAAAGGGACAGGGGTTGCTGAAAAACTGTTTTTT	CASRKGTGVAEKLFF
16	TRBV6-5	few	NA	TRBJ2-5	TGTGCCAGCAGTTACGGTACCGGCGGGCTTGGTGCGACCCAGTACTTC	CASSYGTGGLGATQYF
15	TRBV4-1	few	NA	TRBJ1-1	TGCGCCAGCAGCCAGCAGGCCCGGGAGAACACTGAAGCTTTCTTT	CASSQQARENTEAFF
16	TRBV28	NA	TRBD1	TRBJ2-2	TGTGCCAGCAGTTTAAAGGACAGGGTGAACACCGGGGAGCTGTTTTTT	CASSLKDRVNTGELFF
15	TRBV7-2	NA	TRBD1	TRBJ2-7	TGTGCCAGCAGCTTGAGGGACAGGGTTCCTGGAGAGCAGTACTTC	CASSLRDRVPGEQYF
14	TRBV5-4	NA	NA	TRBJ1-1	TGTGCCAGCAGCTTCGACAGCATGAACACTGAAGCTTTCTTT	CASSFDSMNTEAFF
16	TRBV4-3	NA	TRBD1	TRBJ2-5	TGCGCCAGCAGCCTCTACCGGGACAGCCGACAAGAGACCCAGTACTTC	CASSLYRDSRQETQYF
15	TRBV6-2/TRBV6-3	once	TRBD2	TRBJ2-1	TGTGCCAGCACCCCACTAGCGGGAGGCTGGAATGAGCAGTTCTTC	CASTPLAGGWNEQFF
15	TRBV5-1	NA	NA	TRBJ1-5	TGCGCCAGCAGCTTGGATAGTTATAGCAATCAGCCCCAGCATTTT	CASSLDSYSNQPQHF
16	TRBV6-1	NA	NA	TRBJ2-5	TGTGCCAGCAGTGAACTAGTCGGGGGTCCGCGGGAGACCCAGTACTTC	CASSELVGGPRETQYF
18	TRBV10-2	NA	TRBD1	TRBJ1-5	TGCGCCAGCAGTGAGTTGGCAGGGGGACTCTTTAGAAATCAGCCCCAGCATTTT	CASSELAGGLFRNQPQHF
13	TRBV5-1	NA	NA	TRBJ1-1	TGCGCCAGCAGCCAAACCTCCGGGTCTGAAGCTTTCTTT	CASSQTSGSEAFF
16	TRBV11-2	once	TRBD1	TRBJ2-2	TGTGCCAGCAGCTCACGGACAGGGTCGAACACCGGGGAGCTGTTTTTT	CASSSRTGSNTGELFF
13	TRBV5-1	once	NA	TRBJ1-5	TGCGCCAGCAGCGTACAGGGTGCTCAGCCCCAGCATTTT	CASSVQGAQPQHF
14	TRBV4-2	NA	NA	TRBJ1-4	TGTGCCAGCAGCCAGGGGAGGGGGGATGAAAAACTGTTTTTT	CASSQGRGDEKLFF
18	TRBV4-2	few	TRBD2	TRBJ2-1	TGTGCCAGCAGCCAAGAAGGGAGGGGCCATGGGTCCTACAATGAGCAGTTCTTC	CASSQEGRGHGSYNEQFF
13	TRBV18	NA	NA	TRBJ2-7	TGTGCCAGCTCACTGGACACGGCCTACGAGCAGTACTTC	CASSLDTAYEQYF
15	TRBV7-3	once	TRBD2	TRBJ2-5	TGTGCCAGCAGCTTCCGACTAGCGGGGATCGAGACCCAGTACTTC	CASSFRLAGIETQYF
14	TRBV5-1	NA	TRBD2	TRBJ2-3	TGCGCCAGCAAAAGCGGGAGGAGCACAGATACGCAGTATTTT	CASKSGRSTDTQYF
15	TRBV30	NA	NA	TRBJ2-7	TGTGCCTGGAACCGGGCCAGGGGAACAGTGAACGAGCAGTACTTC	CAWNRARGTVNEQYF
14	TRBV5-5	NA	NA	TRBJ2-7	TGTGCCAGCAGCTTGGTCCTAACCCCCTACGAGCAGTACTTC	CASSLVLTPYEQYF
17	TRBV5-8	once	TRBD1	TRBJ1-1	TGTGCCAGCAGCCTGGTGGTCCGACAGGGGCAGAACACTGAAGCTTTCTTT	CASSLVVRQGQNTEAFF
15	TRBV6-5	NA	TRBD1	TRBJ1-2	TGTGCCAGCAGTTACCTACAGGGGGCGCAGTATGGCTACACCTTC	CASSYLQGAQYGYTF
16	TRBV19	NA	NA	TRBJ2-3	TGTGCCAGTAGTGCGTTGACAGTACCTAGCACAGATACGCAGTATTTT	CASSALTVPSTDTQYF
15	TRBV5-6	NA	NA	TRBJ1-1	TGTGCCAGCAGCTTGGTCGCGGGGTTCTTAACTGAAGCTTTCTTT	CASSLVAGFLTEAFF
14	TRBV5-1	NA	TRBD1	TRBJ1-3	TGCGCCAGCAGCAAGGACAGGCCTGGAAACACCATATATTTT	CASSKDRPGNTIYF
16	TRBV28	NA	NA	TRBJ1-1	TGTGCCAGCAGAGCTACAGGGTACATAACGAACACTGAAGCTTTCTTT	CASRATGYITNTEAFF
13	TRBV19	few	NA	TRBJ1-2	TGTGCCAGTAGAACGACGGGAGGCTATGGCTACACCTTC	CASRTTGGYGYTF
12	TRBV6-2/TRBV6-3	NA	NA	TRBJ2-1	TGTGCCAGCAGTCGAGGGTTCAATGAGCAGTTCTTC	CASSRGFNEQFF
18	TRBV27	NA	NA	TRBJ1-6	TGTGCCAGCAGTTTATCCCCCCCATCGAGGGTGGTAATTTCACCCCTCCACTTT	CASSLSPPSRVVISPLHF
16	TRBV18	NA	NA	TRBJ1-3	TGTGCCAGCTCACTCCAGCCTTGGAGCTCTGGAAACACCATATATTTT	CASSLQPWSSGNTIYF
15	TRBV29-1	NA	TRBD2	TRBJ2-1	TGCAGCGCCAGGATGGGTAGCGGGAGTGACAATGAGCAGTTCTTC	CSARMGSGSDNEQFF
16	TRBV5-4	NA	NA	TRBJ2-2	TGTGCCAGCAGCAAGGACTGGACCCTCGGCACCGGGGAGCTGTTTTTT	CASSKDWTLGTGELFF